This T cell receptor beta chain is from a study of cytomegalovirus exposure and HLA in healthy donors. Notes on the study in general: An analysis was carried out at a later point. It showed that HLA-associated TCR beta chains were more clonally expanded than equally common non-associated chains. Presence/absence analyses assumed roughly uniform sequencing depth across donors.

Concerning this clone itself: Its target is unknown.

The study ran its PCR with 60 Vbeta and 13 Jbeta primers. In the authors' methods: About 11 million shared chains were among the roughly 80 million unique TCR beta chains that a later analysis counted. This table comes from immunoSEQ multiplex PCR, and its TCRdb copy is limited to in-frame clones, with some not included. V and J calls and clone size are those listed in that table; D and trimming were worked out from the DNA. This sample has about 100,000 clones, with almost 80% found just once. This CDR3 comprises 18 residues. V was shortened by 1 base and J by 3 bases, with 19 bases between the two germline ends. Germline loops: CDR1 MGHRA, CDR2 YSYEKL.

This TCR was recovered from a man in his fifties or sixties in good health and CMV-seropositive. V and J are TRBV4-1 and TRBJ1-3; TRBD1 is a possible D gene (6 bases). Sequences were obtained from PBMCs. CDR3 residues: CASSQAGTRVAYGNTIYF. The CDR3 region has the DNA TGCGCCAGCAGCCAAGCCGGGACACGAGTTGCTTATGGAAACACCATATATTTT.